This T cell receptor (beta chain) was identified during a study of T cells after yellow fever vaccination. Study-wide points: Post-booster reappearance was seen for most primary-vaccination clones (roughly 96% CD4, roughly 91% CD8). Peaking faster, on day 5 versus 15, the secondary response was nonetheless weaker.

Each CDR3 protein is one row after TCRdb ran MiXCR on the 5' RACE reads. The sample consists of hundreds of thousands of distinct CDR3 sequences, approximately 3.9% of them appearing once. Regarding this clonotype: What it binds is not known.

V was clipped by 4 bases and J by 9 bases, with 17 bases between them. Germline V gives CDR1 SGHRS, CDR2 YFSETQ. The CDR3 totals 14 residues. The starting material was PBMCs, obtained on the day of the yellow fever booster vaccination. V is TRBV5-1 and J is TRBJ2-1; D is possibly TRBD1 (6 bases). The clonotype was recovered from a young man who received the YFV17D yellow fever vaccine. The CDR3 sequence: CASSLGDTRGEQFF. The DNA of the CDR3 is TGCGCCAGCAGCCTTGGGGACACACGGGGTGAGCAGTTCTTC.